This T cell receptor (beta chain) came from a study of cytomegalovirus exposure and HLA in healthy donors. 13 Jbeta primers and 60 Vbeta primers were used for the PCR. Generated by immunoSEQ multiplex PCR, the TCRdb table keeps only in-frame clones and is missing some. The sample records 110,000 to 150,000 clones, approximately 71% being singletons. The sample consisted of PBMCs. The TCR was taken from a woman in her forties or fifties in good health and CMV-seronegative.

The CDR3 coding sequence is TGTGCCAGCAGTGACAGGGGGCCCGTCTATGGCTACACCTTC. This sequence encodes CASSDRGPVYGYTF. This chain uses TRBV2 with TRBJ1-2; 8 nucleotides align to TRBD1. The CDR3 consists of 14 residues. J lost 4 bases, V lost 3 bases, and 4 bases had no gene match. Germline V CDR1 and CDR2: SNHLY, FYNNEI.